Presented here are 17 T cell receptor beta chains from one specimen sequenced in a study of cytomegalovirus exposure and HLA in healthy donors. This PCR relied on a set of 60 Vbeta primers and 13 Jbeta primers. The data were produced by immunoSEQ multiplex PCR, yet TCRdb's version contains in-frame clones alone and is incomplete. The sample contains around 150,000 clones, about 80% of which appear only once. The sequenced sample was PBMCs. Every receptor here comes from a man between 18 and 35 years old in good health and CMV-seronegative.

The chain employs TRBV5-1 and TRBJ2-7; D is possibly TRBD2 (6 bases). CDR1 and CDR2 from the germline V gene are SGHRS and YFSETQ. V lost 3 bases and J 2 bases, leaving 12 bases between the germline ends. This CDR3 spans 14 amino acids. The CDR3 loop reads CASSWGLRTYEQYF. The CDR3 bases are TGCGCCAGCAGCTGGGGACTCCGCACCTACGAGCAGTACTTC. Complete variable domain (other parts from reference TRBV5-1 and TRBJ2-7): KAGVTQTPRYLIKTRGQQVTLSCSPISGHRSVSWYQQTPGQGLQFLFEYFSETQRNKGNFPGRFSGRQFSNSRSEMNVSTLELGDSALYLCASSWGLRTYEQYFGPGTRLTVT.

The chain links TRBV27 to TRBJ1-1, with D perhaps TRBD1 (6 bases). The CDR3 spans 17 residues. Trimming stripped 4 bases from V and 0 bases from J, with 18 bases between. Germline V gives CDR1 MNHEY, CDR2 SMNVEV (reference sequence). The CDR3 region has the DNA TGTGCCAGCAGTTCGGTATCAGGGGCGAGAATGAACACTGAAGCTTTCTTT. Residues: CASSSVSGARMNTEAFF.

The genes are TRBV5-1 and TRBJ1-1; D might be TRBD1 (5 bases). The CDR3 is 14 amino acids. Germline V gene data show CDR1 as SGHRS and CDR2 as YFSETQ. Trimming pared 1 base from V and 9 bases from J, leaving 16 bases between. The CDR3 DNA reads TGCGCCAGCAGCTTGCAGGGCGAGTTTATCCAAGCTTTCTTT. Amino acid sequence: CASSLQGEFIQAFF.

The V gene is TRBV18, the J gene TRBJ1-3; D ambiguous. The V gene lost 1 base and the J gene lost 0 bases, with 10 bases spanning the gap. The CDR3 contains 16 residues. Germline V gives CDR1 KGHSH, CDR2 LQKENI. This chain's CDR3 is CASSPRARNSGNTIYF. The CDR3 nucleotides read TGTGCCAGCTCACCACGGGCCAGAAACTCTGGAAACACCATATATTTT. The full variable domain, rest sourced from reference TRBV18 and TRBJ1-3, is NAGVMQNPRHLVRRRGQEARLRCSPMKGHSHVYWYRQLPEEGLKFMVYLQKENIIDESGMPKERFSAEFPKEGPSILRIQQVVRGDSAAYFCASSPRARNSGNTIYFGEGSWLTVV.

This clone was counted only a few times. In DNA, the CDR3 is TGTGCCAGCTTGGCCGAGGAGGGGGCTTGGAATACGCAGTATTTT. Protein: CASLAEEGAWNTQYF. This rearrangement joins TRBV2 to TRBJ2-3; a weak D match, TRBD1 (7 bases). Trimming took off 8 bases at V and 7 bases at J, with 22 bases between the two ends. Per the germline V gene, CDR1 is SNHLY and CDR2 is FYNNEI. This CDR3 has 15 residues.

The rearrangement links TRBV7-2 to TRBJ2-5; TRBD2 matches 9 bases. Gene TRBJ2-7 matches the end of the DNA better, so the J call may be wrong. The germline V gene has CDR1 SGHTA and CDR2 FQGNSA. The CDR3 loop spans 15 amino acids. The CDR3 sequence: CASSPGASGMYEQYF. CDR3 bases: TGTGCCAGCAGCCCTGGGGCTAGCGGGATGTACGAGCAGTACTTC.

The chain uses TRBV2 and TRBJ2-3, with 13 bases matching TRBD2. V shed 7 bases and J 4 bases; nucleotides not matched to a gene: 5. This CDR3 region has 15 residues. Germline-derived CDR1 and CDR2 are SNHLY and FYNNEI. This CDR3 is CASNVLAGGPDTQYF. Here the CDR3 DNA reads TGTGCCAGCAACGTACTAGCGGGGGGGCCAGATACGCAGTATTTT. Looking up the rest from reference TRBV2 and TRBJ2-3 gives the full variable domain: EPEVTQTPSHQVTQMGQEVILRCVPISNHLYFYWYRQILGQKVEFLVSFYNNEISEKSEIFDDQFSVERPDGSNFTLKIRSTKLEDSAMYFCASNVLAGGPDTQYFGPGTRLTVL.

The gene calls are TRBV4-1 and TRBJ2-7, with 10 bases aligning to TRBD1. The trim removed 1 base at V and 5 bases at J, leaving 2 bases unmatched. CDR3 size: 14 residues. CDR1 MGHRA and CDR2 YSYEKL come from the germline V gene. CDR3: CASSQGQGANEQYF. The CDR3 DNA is TGCGCCAGCAGCCAAGGACAGGGGGCGAACGAGCAGTACTTC.

The chain recombines TRBV4-2 with TRBJ2-7; TRBD2 agrees at 9 bases. Germline V gene data show CDR1 as LGHNA and CDR2 as YNFKEQ. The J segment lost 3 bases and the V segment lost 4 bases, leaving 7 bases of the junction unmatched. CDR3 length: 15 amino acids. The CDR3 protein is CASSPGAGGFYEQYF. The DNA of the CDR3 is TGTGCCAGCAGCCCGGGAGCGGGAGGATTCTACGAGCAGTACTTC.

The chain couples TRBV5-3 to TRBJ2-6; D is perhaps TRBD1 (6 bases). TRBV5-3 is an open reading frame whose function is uncertain. V dropped 4 bases and J dropped 0 bases, with 17 bases sitting between them. The CDR3 spans 18 residues. CDR3 residues: CARSPDSLSFSGANVLTF. CDR3 coding DNA: TGTGCCAGAAGCCCGGACAGCCTCTCATTCTCTGGGGCCAACGTCCTGACTTTC.

This chain joins TRBV5-8 and TRBJ2-2; 7 bases agree with TRBD1. J gave up 2 bases and V 4 bases, and 5 bases lay outside the gene matches. CDR1 and CDR2 (germline): SGHTS, YDEGEE. The CDR3 sequence is 15 residues long. CDR3 DNA sequence: TGTGCCAGCAGCAAGACAGGGTTTAACACCGGGGAGCTGTTTTTT. Its translation is CASSKTGFNTGELFF.

This clone was detected once. The chain joins TRBV10-1 to TRBJ2-3; D gene uncertain. The CDR3 extends over 13 amino acids. Germline CDR1 is WNHNN and CDR2 is SYGVQD (reference sequence). The V gene lost 3 bases and the J gene lost 0 bases, with 4 bases spanning the gap. DNA for the CDR3: TGCGCCAGCAGTGACCCTAGCACAGATACGCAGTATTTT. Translating it yields CASSDPSTDTQYF.

The chain joins TRBV6-1 to TRBJ2-5; the match to TRBD2 covers 8 bases. The end of the DNA is better explained by TRBJ2-7, so the J call may be wrong. Germline assignment: CDR1 MNHNS and CDR2 SASEGT. The CDR3 has 16 residues. CDR3 protein: CASSEDVLAGSGEQYF. DNA for the CDR3: TGTGCCAGCAGTGAGGATGTGTTAGCGGGAAGTGGCGAGCAGTACTTC.

The V call is TRBV19, the J call TRBJ1-2, with 8 nucleotides matching TRBD1. Germline values: CDR1 LNHDA, CDR2 SQIVND (reference sequence). The trim removed 6 bases at V and 5 bases at J, leaving 5 bases unmatched. The CDR3 consists of 13 residues. CDR3 residues: CASSPGQGYGYTF. DNA of the CDR3: TGTGCCAGTAGCCCCGGACAGGGTTATGGCTACACCTTC. The complete variable domain, with remaining parts taken from reference TRBV19 and TRBJ1-2, reads DGGITQSPKYLFRKEGQNVTLSCEQNLNHDAMYWYRQDPGQGLRLIYYSQIVNDFQKGDIAEGYSVSREKKESFPLTVTSAQKNPTAFYLCASSPGQGYGYTFGSGTRLTVV.

The chain uses TRBV27 and TRBJ1-2; 7 bases agree with TRBD1. The CDR3 sequence is 14 residues long. V dropped 4 bases and J dropped 2; count of bases not matched to a gene: 4. The V gene's germline CDR1 is MNHEY and CDR2 SMNVEV (reference sequence). The CDR3 bases are TGTGCCAGCAGTTCCACGGGACAGAACTATGGCTACACCTTC. Translated: CASSSTGQNYGYTF.

The genes are TRBV9 and TRBJ2-3; 7 bases are shared with TRBD2. This CDR3 region has 19 residues. Germline trimming cut 0 bases from V and 5 bases from J; bases unmatched to any gene: 18. Germline V gives CDR1 SGDLS, CDR2 YYNGEE. CDR3 sequence (DNA): TGTGCCAGCAGCGTAGGCATCTATCAGTGGGGGGGTGGTGGAGATACGCAGTATTTT. Translated, it gives CASSVGIYQWGGGGDTQYF.

This clone was counted only a few times. CDR3 in DNA: TGCGCCAGCAGCTTCCAGACAGCGAACACTGAAGCTTTCTTT. Encoded protein: CASSFQTANTEAFF. The chain is built from TRBV5-1 and TRBJ1-1; D possibly corresponds to TRBD1 (5 bases). CDR1 SGHRS and CDR2 YFSETQ come from the germline V gene. The CDR3 covers 14 residues. Trimming cost V 2 bases and J 1 base, with 9 bases left between them. Filled out from reference TRBV5-1 and TRBJ1-1, the complete variable domain reads KAGVTQTPRYLIKTRGQQVTLSCSPISGHRSVSWYQQTPGQGLQFLFEYFSETQRNKGNFPGRFSGRQFSNSRSEMNVSTLELGDSALYLCASSFQTANTEAFFGQGTRLTVV.